Each of the 17 T cell receptor beta chains below was sequenced from the same sample in a study of blood T cell repertoires in COVID-19. This table comes from immunoSEQ multiplex PCR, and its TCRdb copy is limited to in-frame clones, with some not included. The sample includes 300,000 or so clones, roughly nine tenths seen only once; the top ten take approximately 0.99%. The specimen sequenced was PBMCs or T cells enriched from blood (not recorded which). These TCRs come from a woman aged 25 to 45 who had recovered from COVID-19.

CDR3 coding DNA: TGTGCCAGTAGTATAGCAACACAAAGCGCCTACACCTTC. Its protein is CASSIATQSAYTF. The genes are TRBV19 and TRBJ1-2, with D hard to call. The germline CDR1 and CDR2 sequences are LNHDA and SQIVND (reference sequence). The CDR3 is made up of 13 amino acids. V lost 1 base, J lost 10 bases, and 13 bases lay in between.

The CDR3 bases are TGTGCCAGCAGCCAAAGGACAGGGGCCTGGGGTGGGAGCAATCAGCCCCAGCATTTT. Encoded protein: CASSQRTGAWGGSNQPQHF. The chain combines TRBV4-2 with TRBJ1-5; TRBD1 matches at 9 bases. V dropped 2 bases and J dropped 1; count of bases not matched to a gene: 12. Germline V CDR1 and CDR2: LGHNA, YNFKEQ. This CDR3 contains 19 residues.

The J gene is TRBJ1-6, the V gene TRBV27; a possible D gene is TRBD1 (5 bases). V was cut by 5 bases and J by 2 bases, with 10 bases left in between. CDR1 MNHEY and CDR2 SMNVEV come from the germline V gene (reference sequence). The CDR3 sequence is 15 residues long. CDR3 nucleotides: TGTGCCAGCAGTCCTCGGACAACCTATAATTCACCCCTCCACTTT. It translates to CASSPRTTYNSPLHF.

This chain uses TRBV6-5 with TRBJ2-7; maybe TRBD1 (6 bases). The CDR3 is made up of 12 amino acids. The germline CDR1 and CDR2 sequences are MNHEY and SVGAGI. Deletions cut 6 bases from V and 3 bases from J, with 9 bases between. The CDR3 spells CASRGDIYEQYF. In DNA, the CDR3 is TGTGCCAGCAGGGGGGACATCTACGAGCAGTACTTC.

The chain combines TRBV28 with TRBJ1-6; no reliable D call. CDR1 MDHEN and CDR2 SYDVKM come from the germline V gene. Trimming took off 10 bases at V and 6 bases at J, with 10 bases between the two ends. This CDR3 region has 12 residues. In DNA, the CDR3 is TGTGCCATTGAGGCGGTTAATTCACCCCTCCACTTT. Amino acid sequence: CAIEAVNSPLHF.

The V gene is TRBV5-1, the J gene TRBJ1-2; D possibly corresponds to TRBD1 (6 bases). The CDR3 extends over 13 amino acids. The germline V gene encodes CDR1 SGHRS and CDR2 YFSETQ. V lost 4 bases and J lost 4, with 11 bases in between. Written as DNA, the CDR3 is TGCGCCAGCAGCCTGGACAGTGCCTATGGCTACACCTTC. Translated: CASSLDSAYGYTF.

The chain joins TRBV19 to TRBJ1-1, with D possibly TRBD1 on 5 matching bases. Germline CDR1 LNHDA, CDR2 SQIVND (reference sequence). Deletions cut 3 bases from V and 9 bases from J, with 11 bases between. The CDR3 consists of 12 residues. The CDR3 is CASSMKRQQAFF. The CDR3, as DNA: TGTGCCAGTAGTATGAAACGACAGCAAGCTTTCTTT.

J is TRBJ2-6 and V is TRBV7-2; the D gene is possibly TRBD1 (6 bases). Germline values: CDR1 SGHTA, CDR2 FQGNSA. The CDR3 extends over 18 amino acids. V was clipped by 5 bases and J by 4 bases, with 21 bases between them. CDR3 loop: CASSQPALGAMGANVLTF. The CDR3 DNA follows: TGTGCCAGCAGCCAACCGGCGCTGGGGGCCATGGGGGCCAACGTCCTGACTTTC.

This chain connects TRBV7-2 to TRBJ2-7, with 12 bases that match TRBD1. CDR1 and CDR2 (germline): SGHTA, FQGNSA. CDR3 length equals 14 residues. Germline trimming cut 5 bases from V and 6 bases from J; bases unmatched to any gene: 5. CDR3 coding DNA: TGTGCCAGCAGCCCCGGGACAGGGGGCCTCGAGCAGTACTTC. Translating gives CASSPGTGGLEQYF. The variable domain in full, completed from reference TRBV7-2 and TRBJ2-7, reads GAGVSQSPSNKVTEKGKDVELRCDPISGHTALYWYRQSLGQGLEFLIYFQGNSAPDKSGLPSDRFSAERTGGSVSTLTIQRTQQEDSAVYLCASSPGTGGLEQYFGPGTRLTVT.

This sequence joins TRBV7-6 and TRBJ2-7; TRBD1 matches 11 bases. The CDR3 consists of 16 residues. CDR1 SGHVS and CDR2 FNYEAQ come from the germline V gene. The J segment lost 6 bases and the V segment lost 5 bases, leaving 12 bases of the junction unmatched. The CDR3 loop is CASSLRTGGGFGEQYF. CDR3 nucleotide sequence: TGTGCCAGCAGCCTCCGGACAGGGGGCGGTTTTGGCGAGCAGTACTTC.

The chain uses TRBV13 and TRBJ2-7; perhaps TRBD2 as D (6 bases). Germline V gene lookup returns CDR1 PRHDT and CDR2 FYEKMQ (reference sequence). Trimming cost V 4 bases and J 6 bases, with 13 bases left between them. The CDR3 runs 13 residues. CDR3 sequence: CASSSGVNVEQYF. CDR3 DNA: TGTGCCAGCAGCTCGGGAGTTAACGTCGAGCAGTACTTC.

The chain carries TRBV5-5 and TRBJ1-1, with a weak D call TRBD1 (5 bases). Germline-derived CDR1 and CDR2 are SGHKS and YYEKEE (reference sequence). The CDR3 consists of 16 residues. Trimming cost V 5 bases and J 0 bases, with 17 bases left between them. The CDR3 protein is CASRRGTASMNTEAFF. For the CDR3, the DNA is TGTGCCAGCAGACGGGGGACCGCGAGTATGAACACTGAAGCTTTCTTT.

The chain recombines TRBV13 with TRBJ1-1; D ambiguous. Germline V gene sequence: CDR1 PRHDT, CDR2 FYEKMQ (reference sequence). The V end was cut by 6 bases, the J end by 3 bases, with 20 bases between. There are 16 residues in the CDR3. Here the CDR3 reads CASRWKGVGRDTEAFF. CDR3 sequence (DNA): TGTGCCAGCAGGTGGAAGGGAGTAGGACGCGACACTGAAGCTTTCTTT.

The chain has TRBV6-5 and TRBJ1-2, with 7 nucleotides matching TRBD1. V dropped 6 bases and J dropped 8; count of bases not matched to a gene: 15. This CDR3 region has 15 residues. Germline CDR1 reads MNHEY; CDR2 reads SVGAGI. The CDR3 protein is CASRGRPGTDGGYTF. CDR3 bases: TGTGCCAGCAGGGGACGACCTGGGACAGACGGGGGCTACACCTTC.

The V gene is TRBV9, the J gene TRBJ1-5, with D tentatively TRBD1 (6 bases). Germline loops: CDR1 SGDLS, CDR2 YYNGEE. V gave up 4 bases and J gave up 2 bases, with 10 bases separating them. This CDR3 is built from 14 residues. The CDR3 bases are TGTGCCAGCAGCAAGGACAGCCGCAATCAGCCCCAGCATTTT. Translation gives CASSKDSRNQPQHF.

The chain joins TRBV6-5 to TRBJ2-7; D possibly corresponds to TRBD2 (5 bases). The CDR3 has 14 residues. The V gene's germline CDR1 is MNHEY and CDR2 SVGAGI. Trimming shortened V by 8 bases and J by 0 bases, and 14 bases separated the two germline ends. The CDR3: CASGEQSDSYEQYF. The DNA of the CDR3 is TGTGCCAGCGGGGAGCAGTCAGACTCCTACGAGCAGTACTTC.

The chain combines TRBV19 with TRBJ2-2; 8 bases line up with TRBD2. V lost 6 bases, J lost 4 bases, and 1 base stayed unmatched. In germline, CDR1 is LNHDA, CDR2 SQIVND (reference sequence). The CDR3 totals 13 residues. In DNA, the CDR3 is TGTGCCAGTAGCGGGGGGGGCACCGGGGAGCTGTTTTTT. Amino acids: CASSGGGTGELFF.